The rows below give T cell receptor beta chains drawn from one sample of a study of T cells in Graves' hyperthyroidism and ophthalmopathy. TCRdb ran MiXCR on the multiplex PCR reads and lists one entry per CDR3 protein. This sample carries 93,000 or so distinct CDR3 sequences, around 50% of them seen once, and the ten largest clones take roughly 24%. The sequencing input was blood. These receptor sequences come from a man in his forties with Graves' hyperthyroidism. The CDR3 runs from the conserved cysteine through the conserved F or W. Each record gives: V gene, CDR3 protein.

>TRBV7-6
CASSPRTGSAYGYTF
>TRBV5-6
CASSLGVFGPLAISGYTF
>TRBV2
CASGRQGREAFF
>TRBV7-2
CASSFDRDGELFF
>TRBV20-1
CSASQGRAEAFF
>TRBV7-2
CASSLGRASGSKKETQYF
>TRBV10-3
CAISELQGANTEAFF
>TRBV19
CASSIAGTPDTQYF
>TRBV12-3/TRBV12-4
CASSLAGSNTGETQYF
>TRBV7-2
CASSLVGWGASRGANVLTF
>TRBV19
CASKPTEGAGEVGNQPQHF
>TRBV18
CASSPTREYGYTF
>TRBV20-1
CSARSGRETQYF
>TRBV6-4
CASSPPLAYVYNEQFF
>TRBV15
CAASGVGGNQPQHF
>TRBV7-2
CASSQLSYEQYF
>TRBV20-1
CSAPRTGGFKDTEAFF
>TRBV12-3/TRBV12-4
CASTVKGEPGNTIYF
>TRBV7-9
CASSHGLARGYDEQFF
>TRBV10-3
CAISFDGSGNTIYF
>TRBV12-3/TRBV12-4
CASSLGGRAYNEQFF
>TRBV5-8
CASSRQTDWAKTQYF
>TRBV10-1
CASSCDPVLAGEFNEQFF
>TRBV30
CAWTPAGGTYNSPLHF
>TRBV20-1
CSARGRGRTDTQYF
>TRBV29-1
CSVDPTVSTDTQYF
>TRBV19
CASSRRGLTEAFF
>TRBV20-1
CSAPERGANIQYF
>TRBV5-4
CASSVEGSYNEQFF
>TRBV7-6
CASSLAVSNQPQHF
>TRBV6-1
CASSVGEKLFF
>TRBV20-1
CSASPPRGGAYGQYF
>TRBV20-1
CSAHSGRTGVNYGYTF
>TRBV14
CASSQDSTSTYSNQPQHF
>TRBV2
CASLAGGETQYF
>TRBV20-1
CSARTGAPEAFF
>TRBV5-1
CASSYYSGGNLGYTF
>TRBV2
CASRGDQPQHF
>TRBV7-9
CASILTRAKAGGEQFF
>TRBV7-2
CASSLSGGGIDTQYF
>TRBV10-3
CAISESDRGNTEAFF